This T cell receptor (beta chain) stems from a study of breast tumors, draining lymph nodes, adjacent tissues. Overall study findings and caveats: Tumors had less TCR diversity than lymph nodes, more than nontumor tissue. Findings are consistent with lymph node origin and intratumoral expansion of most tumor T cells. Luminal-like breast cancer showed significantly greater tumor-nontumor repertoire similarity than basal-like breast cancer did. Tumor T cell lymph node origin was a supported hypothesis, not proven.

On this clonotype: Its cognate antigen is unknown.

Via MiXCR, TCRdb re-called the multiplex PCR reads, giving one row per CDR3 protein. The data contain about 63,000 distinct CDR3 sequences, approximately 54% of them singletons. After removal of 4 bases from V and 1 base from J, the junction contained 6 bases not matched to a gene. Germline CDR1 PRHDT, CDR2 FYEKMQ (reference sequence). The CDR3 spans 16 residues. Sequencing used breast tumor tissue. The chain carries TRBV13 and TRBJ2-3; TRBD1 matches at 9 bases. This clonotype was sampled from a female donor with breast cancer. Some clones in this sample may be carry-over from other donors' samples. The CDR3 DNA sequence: TGTGCCAGCAGCTCCACAGGGGGCGCGGGCACAGATACGCAGTATTTT. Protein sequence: CASSSTGGAGTDTQYF. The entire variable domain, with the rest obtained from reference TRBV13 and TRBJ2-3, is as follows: AAGVIQSPRHLIKEKRETATLKCYPIPRHDTVYWYQQGPGQDPQFLISFYEKMQSDKGSIPDRFSAQQFSDYHSELNMSSLELGDSALYFCASSSTGGAGTDTQYFGPGTRLTVL.